This TCR beta chain was documented in a study of cytomegalovirus exposure and HLA in healthy donors. Study findings and constraints: Sequencing depth across donors, presence/absence analyses assumed, was roughly uniform. Several of the most significant clusters were apparently associated with common viral pathogens in a later analysis.

The germline CDR1 and CDR2 sequences are SQVTM and ANQGSEA. The CDR3 totals 13 residues. V lost 4 bases and J 3 bases, leaving 10 bases between the germline ends. Concerning this clone itself: Its target is not known.

The PCR had 60 Vbeta and 13 Jbeta primers. Assay used: immunoSEQ multiplex PCR; TCRdb lists only in-frame clones, some missing. Among under 200,000 clones listed, around 80% were seen once. This TCR was recovered from a middle-aged man in good health and CMV-seropositive. The specimen sequenced was PBMCs. The chain uses TRBV29-1 and TRBJ1-5; tentative D call: TRBD1 (6 bases). The chain's CDR3 is CSVAGDINQPQHF. The CDR3, as DNA: TGCAGCGTTGCAGGGGATATCAATCAGCCCCAGCATTTT.